This T cell receptor beta chain was profiled in a study of blood T cell repertoires in COVID-19. Study as a whole: COVID-19 samples collected from the United States, Italy and Spain covered acute and convalescent phases. PBMCs, B-cell-depleted T cells, or T cells were the source of the cDNA or gDNA that made up the material.

The ends lost 6 bases at V and 8 bases at J; junction bases unmatched: 7. The CDR3 has 13 residues. CDR1 and CDR2 (germline): SGHTA, FQGTGA. In the original processing: For nucleated cells, counts were estimated from reference gene primer amplification. Data came from immunoSEQ multiplex PCR; TCRdb stores just in-frame clones and leaves some out. That table furnishes V, J and clone size, whereas the DNA furnished D and trimming. The top ten clones hold 15% to 20% of a sample with around 220,000 clones, under 90% of them seen once. This chain connects TRBV7-3 to TRBJ1-2; the match to TRBD1 covers 9 bases. The sequence was obtained from a man aged 25 to 45 with active or convalescent COVID-19. Material: peripheral blood. CDR3 region: CASRQGQGGGYTF. Here the CDR3 DNA reads TGTGCCAGCAGACAGGGACAGGGAGGAGGCTACACCTTC.